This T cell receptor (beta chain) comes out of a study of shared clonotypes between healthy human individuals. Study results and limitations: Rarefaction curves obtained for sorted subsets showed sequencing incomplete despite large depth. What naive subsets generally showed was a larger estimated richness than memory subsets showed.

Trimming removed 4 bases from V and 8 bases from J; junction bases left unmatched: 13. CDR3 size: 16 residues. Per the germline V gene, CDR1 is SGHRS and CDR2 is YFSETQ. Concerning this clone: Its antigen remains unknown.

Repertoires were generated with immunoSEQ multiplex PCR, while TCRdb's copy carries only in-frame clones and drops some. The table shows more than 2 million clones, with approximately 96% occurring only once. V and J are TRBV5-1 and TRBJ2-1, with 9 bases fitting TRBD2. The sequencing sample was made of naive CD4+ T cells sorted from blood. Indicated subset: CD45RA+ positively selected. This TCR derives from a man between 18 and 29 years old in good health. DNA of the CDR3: TGCGCCAGCAGCCTGAGACTAGCGGACCCTTCTTATGAGCAGTTCTTC. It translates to CASSLRLADPSYEQFF.